The 17 T cell receptor beta chains given below trace back to one sample, sequenced in a study of cytomegalovirus exposure and HLA in healthy donors. Use of 60 Vbeta and 13 Jbeta primers characterized the PCR. The method was immunoSEQ multiplex PCR; TCRdb's version includes in-frame clones alone and lacks a portion of them. The profile shows just over 150,000 clones, approximately 79% of them singletons. Specimen: PBMCs. The source is a woman in her forties or fifties in good health and CMV-seropositive.

The chain links TRBV7-2 to TRBJ1-6; a possible D gene is TRBD1 (5 bases). CDR3 length equals 16 residues. The V end lost 5 bases, the J end lost 7 bases, and 18 bases lay between the germline ends. Germline CDR1 reads SGHTA; CDR2 reads FQGNSA. This chain's CDR3 is CASSPMSGDRNSPLHF. The CDR3 DNA sequence: TGTGCCAGCAGCCCCATGTCGGGGGATAGGAATTCACCCCTCCACTTT.

V gene TRBV11-2 combines with J gene TRBJ2-1; tentative D call: TRBD1 (5 bases). CDR3 length: 16 amino acids. The germline CDR1 and CDR2 sequences are SGHAT and FQNNGV. V was pared by 2 bases and J by 5 bases, with 16 bases between. The DNA of the CDR3 is TGTGCCAGCAGCTTACTGGCCGGAAAGGGGAACAATGAGCAGTTCTTC. As protein: CASSLLAGKGNNEQFF. The entire variable domain, with the rest obtained from reference TRBV11-2 and TRBJ2-1, is as follows: EAGVAQSPRYKIIEKRQSVAFWCNPISGHATLYWYQQILGQGPKLLIQFQNNGVVDDSQLPKDRFSAERLKGVDSTLKIQPAKLEDSAVYLCASSLLAGKGNNEQFFGPGTRLTVL.

The count of this clone is one. The rearrangement links TRBV6-5 to TRBJ2-7, with 8 bases that match TRBD2. CDR1 and CDR2 from the germline V gene are MNHEY and SVGAGI. The J segment lost 7 bases and the V segment lost 0 bases, leaving 8 bases of the junction unmatched. There are 15 residues in the CDR3. The CDR3 bases are TGTGCCAGCAGTTACTCCTCGGGAGGGTCTTGGGAGCAGTACTTC. Encoded protein: CASSYSSGGSWEQYF.

This clone was recorded only once. The CDR3 DNA reads TGCGCCAGCGCGGGACAGGTTGAGGAGACCCAGTACTTC. Translating it yields CASAGQVEETQYF. V is TRBV5-1 and J is TRBJ2-5; TRBD1 matches 8 bases. The V gene end was trimmed by 7 bases and the J gene end by 5 bases; junction bases not matched to a gene: 7. Germline V gene sequence: CDR1 SGHRS, CDR2 YFSETQ. The CDR3 consists of 13 residues.

The chain is built from TRBV9 and TRBJ2-3; D might be TRBD2 (6 bases). Germline CDR1 and CDR2: SGDLS and YYNGEE. V was trimmed by 3 bases and J by 4 bases, leaving 15 bases between them. This CDR3 is 15 amino acids long. The CDR3 DNA reads as TGTGCCAGCAGCGATCCGCGGACTATTTCAGATACGCAGTATTTT. Its protein product is CASSDPRTISDTQYF.

The chain is built from TRBV12-5 and TRBJ2-1; the match to TRBD2 covers 9 bases. From germline, CDR1 is LGHNT and CDR2 FRNRAP. This CDR3 has 14 amino acids. The junction had 4 bases not matched to a gene; V was cut back by 6 bases and J by 4 bases. CDR3 sequence (DNA): TGTGCTAGTGGGCGGGGACTAGCTTACAATGAGCAGTTCTTC. Protein product: CASGRGLAYNEQFF. The variable domain in full, with the rest retrieved from reference TRBV12-5 and TRBJ2-1, is DARVTQTPRHKVTEMGQEVTMRCQPILGHNTVFWYRQTMMQGLELLAYFRNRAPLDDSGMPKDRFSAEMPDATLATLKIQPSEPRDSAVYFCASGRGLAYNEQFFGPGTRLTVL.

In this sample, this clone turned up a few times. The chain joins TRBV11-2 to TRBJ2-5, with D possibly matching TRBD1 (5 bases). This CDR3 region has 14 residues. The V gene lost 4 bases and the J gene lost 4 bases, with 13 bases spanning the gap. Germline CDR1 reads SGHAT; CDR2 reads FQNNGV. Here the CDR3 reads CASSSAGLGETQYF. The CDR3 coding sequence is TGTGCCAGCAGCTCCGCAGGGCTGGGAGAGACCCAGTACTTC. Full variable domain (missing parts from reference TRBV11-2 and TRBJ2-5): EAGVAQSPRYKIIEKRQSVAFWCNPISGHATLYWYQQILGQGPKLLIQFQNNGVVDDSQLPKDRFSAERLKGVDSTLKIQPAKLEDSAVYLCASSSAGLGETQYFGPGTRLLVL.

V is TRBV2 and J is TRBJ1-5, with D possibly being TRBD1 (6 bases). Trimming removed 6 bases from V and 0 bases from J, with 9 bases in between. Per germline, CDR1 SNHLY and CDR2 FYNNEI. CDR3 size: 14 residues. As DNA, the CDR3 is TGTGCCAGCAGGACGGACAGTAGCAATCAGCCCCAGCATTTT. Its translation is CASRTDSSNQPQHF.

The chain employs TRBV7-9 and TRBJ2-5; 9 bases are a match to TRBD2. The trim removed 4 bases at V and 1 base at J, leaving 4 bases unmatched. This CDR3 comprises 15 residues. Germline-derived CDR1 and CDR2 are SEHNR and FQNEAQ (reference sequence). The CDR3 sequence: CASSSSGDTQETQYF. The DNA of the CDR3 is TGTGCCAGCAGCTCTAGCGGGGACACCCAAGAGACCCAGTACTTC.

This chain joins TRBV12-5 and TRBJ1-2, with TRBD1 matching over 8 bases. CDR1 and CDR2 (germline): LGHNT, FRNRAP. The CDR3 is 14 residues long. After removal of 1 base from V and 7 bases from J, the junction contained 5 bases not matched to a gene. Here the CDR3 DNA reads TGTGCTAGTGGTTTGGACCAGGGGGCCTCTGGCTACACCTTC. Its translation is CASGLDQGASGYTF.

The CDR3 sequence: CASSSPRPGQLNTEAFF. The DNA of the CDR3 is TGTGCCAGCAGCTCGCCCCGCCCGGGACAGTTGAACACTGAAGCTTTCTTT. The chain couples TRBV7-9 to TRBJ1-1; 7 nucleotides line up with TRBD1. The CDR3 has 17 residues. Unmatched junction bases numbered 11, after V lost 4 bases and J lost 0 bases. Germline CDR1 and CDR2: SEHNR and FQNEAQ (reference sequence).

This clone turned up a few times. The rearrangement uses TRBV18 and TRBJ1-2; 7 bases are shared with TRBD1. The CDR3 extends over 14 amino acids. V was pared by 4 bases and J by 6 bases, with 8 bases of the junction left unmatched. The germline CDR1 and CDR2 sequences are KGHSH and LQKENI. CDR3 in DNA: TGTGCCAGCTCACAAGAACAGGGGAGTGATGGCTACACCTTC. It encodes CASSQEQGSDGYTF.

This clone was recorded a few times. The rearrangement joins TRBV23-1 to TRBJ2-2, with no clear D. TRBV23-1 is labeled an ORF, and its function is uncertain. Trimming cost V 8 bases and J 3 bases, with 16 bases left between them. This CDR3 comprises 15 residues. CDR3 region: CASLYKKPYTGELFF. For the CDR3, the DNA is TGCGCCAGCCTATATAAGAAGCCCTACACCGGGGAGCTGTTTTTT.

The rearrangement links TRBV6-1 to TRBJ2-7; possible D gene TRBD2, 7 bases. Trimming cost V 5 bases and J 9 bases, with 20 bases left between them. Germline V lookup: CDR1 MNHNS, CDR2 SASEGT. CDR3 length equals 14 residues. Here the CDR3 reads CASSKSGGESSQYF. CDR3 nucleotide sequence: TGTGCCAGCAGTAAGTCGGGGGGCGAGTCTTCGCAGTACTTC.

This chain links TRBV10-3 with TRBJ1-1; possibly TRBD1 for D (6 bases). The CDR3 consists of 14 residues. Germline values: CDR1 ENHRY, CDR2 SYGVKD. Between the trimmed V and J ends, which lost 6 bases and 1 base, there was a span of 12 bases. The CDR3 nucleotides read TGTGCCATCAGCGAACAGGGAGAGAACACTGAAGCTTTCTTT. It yields the protein CAISEQGENTEAFF.

V gene TRBV29-1 combines with J gene TRBJ2-3; 8 positions match TRBD2. This CDR3 is built from 14 residues. Germline CDR1 and CDR2: SQVTM and ANQGSEA. The ends lost 6 bases at V and 4 bases at J; junction bases unmatched: 9. CDR3 bases: TGCAGCGTCAGGCCGGGACTAGTGCCAGATACGCAGTATTTT. It yields the protein CSVRPGLVPDTQYF.

The chain combines TRBV30 with TRBJ1-2; TRBD1 might be the D (6 bases). The CDR3 covers 12 residues. CDR1 is GTSNPN, CDR2 SVGIG, per germline (reference sequence). V gave up 0 bases and J gave up 7 bases, with 9 bases separating them. This chain's CDR3 is CAWSVQGGGYTF. The CDR3 DNA reads as TGTGCCTGGAGTGTACAGGGTGGTGGCTACACCTTC.